The 6 T cell receptor beta chains listed next were all sequenced from one sample in a study of CD4+ T cells in melanoma. Sequencing was performed with immunoSEQ multiplex PCR; in TCRdb, only in-frame clones are kept and a portion is missing. The sample carries some 120,000 clones, about 92% recorded once. Specimen: peripheral blood. The source of these receptors is a human donor with melanoma.

The chain couples TRBV5-8 to TRBJ2-3; 9 nucleotides agree with TRBD2. V was pared by 2 bases and J by 6 bases, with 19 bases of the junction left unmatched. The germline gives CDR1 SGHTS, CDR2 YDEGEE. The CDR3 length is 19 residues. CDR3 residues: CASSFFHGLAGIMWDTQYF. The CDR3 bases are TGTGCCAGCAGCTTTTTTCATGGGCTAGCGGGAATTATGTGGGATACGCAGTATTTT.

The rearrangement joins TRBV5-1 to TRBJ2-2, with TRBD2 matching over 14 bases. Germline V gene lookup returns CDR1 SGHRS and CDR2 YFSETQ. V lost 4 bases to trimming and J lost 6 bases; unmatched junction nucleotides: 5. The CDR3 is made up of 16 amino acids. The DNA for the CDR3 is TGCGCCAGCAGCCCGGGACTAGCGGGAGTGGCCGGGGAGCTGTTTTTT. Translation: CASSPGLAGVAGELFF. The complete variable domain, with remaining parts taken from reference TRBV5-1 and TRBJ2-2, reads KAGVTQTPRYLIKTRGQQVTLSCSPISGHRSVSWYQQTPGQGLQFLFEYFSETQRNKGNFPGRFSGRQFSNSRSEMNVSTLELGDSALYLCASSPGLAGVAGELFFGEGSRLTVL.

V usage is TRBV6-1 and J usage is TRBJ1-5; weak D call: TRBD1 (5 bases). This CDR3 spans 16 amino acids. Trimming left V 1 base short and J 5 bases short, with 15 bases between. Germline assignment: CDR1 MNHNS and CDR2 SASEGT. The CDR3 DNA follows: TGTGCCAGCAGTGAAGAAATGACAGCGCTTTATCAGCCCCAGCATTTT. Translation: CASSEEMTALYQPQHF.

The chain joins TRBV4-2 to TRBJ2-7, with unresolved D. The CDR3 length is 14 residues. The germline V and J ends were trimmed by 0 bases and 3 bases, with 9 bases remaining between them. Germline CDR1 reads LGHNA; CDR2 reads YNFKEQ. In DNA, the CDR3 is TGTGCCAGCAGCCAAGAGGTCGAACACTACGAGCAGTACTTC. Translating it yields CASSQEVEHYEQYF.

This chain connects TRBV7-2 to TRBJ2-2, with D possibly matching TRBD2 (6 bases). Germline CDR1 is SGHTA and CDR2 is FQGNSA. The CDR3 covers 14 residues. Trimming pared 0 bases from V and 7 bases from J, leaving 9 bases between. For the CDR3, the DNA is TGTGCCAGCAGCTTAGCGGGGGAGGTCGGGGAGCTGTTTTTT. This encodes CASSLAGEVGELFF. Full variable domain (remainder filled in from reference TRBV7-2 and TRBJ2-2): GAGVSQSPSNKVTEKGKDVELRCDPISGHTALYWYRQSLGQGLEFLIYFQGNSAPDKSGLPSDRFSAERTGGSVSTLTIQRTQQEDSAVYLCASSLAGEVGELFFGEGSRLTVL.

The rearrangement links TRBV5-1 to TRBJ2-7; 9 positions agree with TRBD1. This CDR3 has 15 amino acids. Germline CDR1 and CDR2: SGHRS and YFSETQ. V was clipped by 4 bases and J by 3 bases; unmatched bases: 8. The CDR3 coding sequence is TGCGCCAGCAGCACCTCCGGGACAGGGTTCTACGAGCAGTACTTC. This gives the protein CASSTSGTGFYEQYF.